These 8 T cell receptor beta chains share one sample of origin, sequenced in a study of T cell responses to AZD1222 COVID-19 vaccine. Some clones are missing from TCRdb's copy, which holds only in-frame ones; the method was immunoSEQ multiplex PCR. This table has approximately 180,000 clones, about 91% appearing once. This material consisted of peripheral blood, taken on day 0 of AZD1222 vaccination. The source is an adult in good health.

There are a few counts of this clone. The V and J genes are TRBV11-1 and TRBJ2-1; D is perhaps TRBD2 (7 bases). The CDR3 totals 16 residues. Trimming cost V 2 bases and J 8 bases, with 19 bases left between them. Germline values: CDR1 SGHAT, CDR2 FQDESV (reference sequence). The CDR3 here is CASSLWGGEKWDEQFF. The CDR3, as DNA: TGTGCCAGCAGCTTATGGGGGGGCGAAAAGTGGGATGAGCAGTTCTTC.

The chain is built from TRBV7-2 and TRBJ2-3; D perhaps matches TRBD1 (5 bases). Trimming took off 11 bases at V and 6 bases at J, with 21 bases between the two ends. The CDR3 length is 14 residues. Germline loops: CDR1 SGHTA, CDR2 FQGNSA. CDR3 coding DNA: TGTGCCGGGGCTAAGGGTCCGCAAGAGGATACGCAGTATTTT. Its protein product is CAGAKGPQEDTQYF.

V is TRBV18 and J is TRBJ2-3, with D possibly being TRBD1 (5 bases). This CDR3 is built from 18 residues. CDR1 and CDR2 from the germline V gene are KGHSH and LQKENI. Trimming took off 2 bases at V and 0 bases at J, with 18 bases between the two ends. CDR3 sequence reads: CASSPKGYARSSTDTQYF. The CDR3 DNA reads TGTGCCAGCTCACCAAAGGGGTACGCTAGGTCTAGCACAGATACGCAGTATTTT.

This clone has a handful of counts. The J gene is TRBJ2-3, the V gene TRBV4-1; D perhaps matches TRBD2 (5 bases). Trimming took off 0 bases at V and 3 bases at J, with 7 bases between the two ends. This CDR3 comprises 14 residues. CDR1 is MGHRA and CDR2 is YSYEKL in the germline V gene. CDR3 sequence: CASSQDSGTDTQYF. The CDR3 nucleotides read TGCGCCAGCAGCCAAGATTCGGGGACAGATACGCAGTATTTT.

The rearrangement uses TRBV2 and TRBJ1-2; 7 bases are a match to TRBD1. The CDR3 runs 13 residues. CDR1 and CDR2 from the germline V gene are SNHLY and FYNNEI. Germline trimming cut 7 bases from V and 4 bases from J; bases unmatched to any gene: 6. The CDR3 protein is CASTTGQAYGYTF. In nucleotides, the CDR3 is TGTGCCAGCACCACAGGACAGGCCTATGGCTACACCTTC.

This clone was picked up one time. The chain carries TRBV18 and TRBJ2-7; D is undetermined. Trimming removed 2 bases at V and 5 bases at J, with 10 bases between. Germline values: CDR1 KGHSH, CDR2 LQKENI. The CDR3 sequence is 13 residues long. DNA for the CDR3: TGTGCCAGCTCACCAGCCCTCCTTAACGAGCAGTACTTC. Amino acid sequence: CASSPALLNEQYF.

The chain is built from TRBV4-1 and TRBJ1-5; 7 bases align to TRBD1. The V and J ends lost 3 bases and 15 bases, in that order; junction bases with no gene match: 14. The germline CDR1 and CDR2 sequences are MGHRA and YSYEKL. The CDR3 is 14 amino acids. CDR3 in amino acids: CASSHQWTGDPTHF. CDR3 nucleotide sequence: TGCGCCAGCAGCCACCAATGGACAGGCGACCCCACGCATTTT.

V usage is TRBV7-6 and J usage is TRBJ2-2; D gene unclear. The CDR3 is made up of 14 amino acids. Trimming left V 5 bases short and J 7 bases short, with 14 bases between. Germline CDR1 reads SGHVS; CDR2 reads FNYEAQ. The CDR3 here is CASSPLTGNGELFF. CDR3 DNA: TGTGCCAGCAGCCCTCTGACTGGAAACGGGGAGCTGTTTTTT.